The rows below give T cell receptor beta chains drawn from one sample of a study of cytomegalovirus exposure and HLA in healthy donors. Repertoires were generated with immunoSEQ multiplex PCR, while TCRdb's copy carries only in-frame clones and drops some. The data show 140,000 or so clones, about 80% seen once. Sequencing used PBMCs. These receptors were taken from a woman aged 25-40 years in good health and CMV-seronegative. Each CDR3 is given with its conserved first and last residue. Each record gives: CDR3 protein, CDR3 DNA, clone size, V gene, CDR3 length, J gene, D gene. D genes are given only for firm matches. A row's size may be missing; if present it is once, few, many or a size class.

CASSSTGIHGYTF TGTGCCAGCAGTTCGACAGGGATTCATGGCTACACCTTC . TRBV27 13 TRBJ1-2 TRBD1
CASSTGLAGGTDTQYF TGTGCCAGCAGCACGGGACTAGCGGGGGGCACAGATACGCAGTATTTT . TRBV5-4 16 TRBJ2-3 TRBD2
CASSSTGNGNEQYF TGTGCCAGCAGTTCTACAGGGAATGGTAACGAGCAGTACTTC . TRBV27 14 TRBJ2-7 .
CASSLAIQGEGNTIYF TGTGCCAGCAGCTTAGCGATACAGGGGGAAGGAAACACCATATATTTT . TRBV7-9 16 TRBJ1-3 TRBD1
CASSSRQGGEQYF TGTGCCAGCAGCTCGAGACAGGGGGGAGAGCAGTACTTC . TRBV7-8 13 TRBJ2-7 TRBD1
CASLWGPRRGYTF TGTGCCAGCCTCTGGGGCCCCCGGCGGGGCTACACCTTC . TRBV6-4 13 TRBJ1-2 .
CASSQRQMNTGELFF TGCGCCAGCAGCCAGAGACAGATGAACACCGGGGAGCTGTTTTTT . TRBV4-3 15 TRBJ2-2 .
CASGAGRDSYEQYF TGTGCCAGCGGGGCAGGGAGGGACTCCTACGAGCAGTACTTC . TRBV6-1 14 TRBJ2-7 TRBD2
CASSTSNLDEQFF TGTGCCAGCAGCACCTCGAACTTGGATGAGCAGTTCTTC . TRBV11-3 13 TRBJ2-1 .
CASSSTGGHEQFF TGTGCCAGCAGCTCTACAGGTGGGCATGAGCAGTTCTTC . TRBV11-2 13 TRBJ2-1 .
CASSQPGQNTEAFF TGCGCCAGCAGCCAACCCGGACAGAACACTGAAGCTTTCTTT once TRBV4-1 14 TRBJ1-1 .
CASSPGTGVDSYNSPLHF TGTGCCAGCAGCCCCGGGACAGGGGTTGACTCCTATAATTCACCCCTCCACTTT once TRBV5-4 18 TRBJ1-6 TRBD1
CASTPNRVELFF TGTGCCAGCACCCCGAACAGGGTCGAACTGTTTTTT . TRBV7-2 12 TRBJ1-4 .
CATSIDRGWVGYTF TGTGCCACCAGCATTGACAGGGGGTGGGTCGGCTACACCTTC . TRBV15 14 TRBJ1-2 TRBD1
CSVEDRGGGGYF TGCAGCGTTGAAGACAGGGGAGGCGGGGGGTACTTC few TRBV29-1 12 TRBJ2-5 .
CASSARQGAGEKLFF TGCGCCAGCAGCGCGAGACAGGGGGCAGGGGAAAAACTGTTTTTT . TRBV5-1 15 TRBJ1-4 TRBD1
CASSQDTRDYVNQPQHF TGCGCCAGCAGCCAAGACACCAGGGACTATGTCAATCAGCCCCAGCATTTT few TRBV4-3 17 TRBJ1-5 .